This section outlines one TCR beta chain sequence together with its context. As yet, its antigen is unknown. This sample was included in a study of immune evolution from preneoplasia to lung adenocarcinoma. Study-wide points: Top clone frequencies peaked in normal lung, apparently declining through invasive adenocarcinoma. Later-stage lesions seemingly showed higher T cell density and diversity than normal lung.

Resections took place in Japan or China from about 2014 to 2018. Two lung cancer pathologists independently confirmed each histologic diagnosis. CDR1 is SGHNT, CDR2 YYREEE, per germline (reference sequence). Trimming shortened V by 4 bases and J by 3 bases, and 14 bases separated the two germline ends. This CDR3 has 15 residues. The table came from immunoSEQ multiplex PCR; TCRdb's copy has only in-frame clones and leaves some out. This table holds about 3,800 clones, about 84% found once. This clonotype was sampled from a person between 65 and 80 years old with lung adenocarcinoma. What was sequenced was FFPE adjacent normal lung tissue. The genes are TRBV5-4 and TRBJ2-1, with unresolved D. This CDR3 reads CASSTPDGNYNEQFF. CDR3 DNA sequence: TGTGCCAGCAGCACACCCGACGGAAACTACAATGAGCAGTTCTTC.